A single T cell receptor beta chain is shown here with its context. This entry is derived from a study of human T cells and chemical hapten exposure. Time point here: patch test 2, 6 weeks after DPC sensitization. Treatment specified: therapeutic diphenylcyclopropenone sensitization with weekly scalp DPC. Single cDNA molecules in the library carried unique molecular identifiers attached during preparation. TCRdb reprocessed the RACE reads via MiXCR and lists one record per CDR3 protein. The sample includes 350,000 to 400,000 distinct CDR3 sequences, under 6.5% of them seen just once. The CDR3 consists of 17 residues. V shed 1 base, J shed 9 bases, and the junction held 9 bases outside the gene matches. CDR1 SGHDN and CDR2 FVKESK come from the germline V gene.

The sequenced sample was whole blood, obtained in connection with sensitization to the hapten diphenylcyclopropenone (DPC). The chain carries TRBV14 and TRBJ2-1; 13 bases agree with TRBD2. The source of this sequence is a woman younger than 30 with alopecia areata. Some clones in this sample may be carry-over from other donors' samples. CDR3 sequence: CASSQVRLAGGLSEQFF. The CDR3 DNA sequence: TGTGCCAGCAGCCAAGTCCGACTAGCGGGGGGTCTCAGTGAGCAGTTCTTC.